Following are 13 T cell receptor beta chains from one sample sequenced in a study of Ad26.COV2.S vaccination and SARS-CoV-2 variants. Repertoires were generated with immunoSEQ multiplex PCR, while TCRdb's copy carries only in-frame clones and drops some. The data show approximately 340,000 clones, just over 90% seen once. The input for sequencing was peripheral blood, taken after recovery from COVID-19. The receptors originated from a human donor who had recovered from COVID-19.

This clone was recorded once. This chain links TRBV19 with TRBJ1-2; D remains ambiguous. Germline values: CDR1 LNHDA, CDR2 SQIVND (reference sequence). V dropped 3 bases and J dropped 4 bases, with 3 bases sitting between them. The CDR3 extends over 11 amino acids. As DNA, the CDR3 is TGTGCCAGTAGTATCTTCTATGGCTACACCTTC. Protein: CASSIFYGYTF.

The chain has TRBV6-2 or TRBV6-3 and TRBJ2-7; D gene uncertain. The CDR3 length is 11 residues. Germline CDR1 and CDR2: MNHEY and SVGEGT. V was pared by 8 bases and J by 5 bases, with 10 bases between. The chain's CDR3 is CASRPADEQYF. Written as DNA, the CDR3 is TGTGCCAGCCGCCCGGCGGACGAGCAGTACTTC.

The V and J genes are TRBV10-3 and TRBJ1-1, with a weak D call TRBD1 (5 bases). CDR1 and CDR2 from the germline V gene are ENHRY and SYGVKD. V was cut by 10 bases and J by 0 bases, with 18 bases left in between. The CDR3 covers 15 residues. CDR3 nucleotide sequence: TGTGCCACGTCAGGGACTAGCCTTATGAACACTGAAGCTTTCTTT. It specifies CATSGTSLMNTEAFF.

The chain combines TRBV2 with TRBJ1-6, with 10 nucleotides matching TRBD1. Germline V lookup: CDR1 SNHLY, CDR2 FYNNEI. V lost 2 bases, J lost 10 bases, and 2 bases stayed unmatched. The CDR3 loop spans 14 amino acids. CDR3 coding DNA: TGTGCCAGCAGTGAAAGACAGGGGGCATCACCCCTCCACTTT. This encodes CASSERQGASPLHF.

The rearrangement joins TRBV9 to TRBJ2-7; D gene unclear. Deletions cut 0 bases from V and 7 bases from J, with 2 bases between. This CDR3 is built from 10 residues. Germline CDR1 is SGDLS and CDR2 is YYNGEE. The CDR3 spells CASSVVEQYF. Here the CDR3 DNA reads TGTGCCAGCAGCGTAGTGGAGCAGTACTTC. The full variable domain, its missing parts supplied by reference TRBV9 and TRBJ2-7, is DSGVTQTPKHLITATGQRVTLRCSPRSGDLSVYWYQQSLDQGLQFLIQYYNGEERAKGNILERFSAQQFPDLHSELNLSSLELGDSALYFCASSVVEQYFGPGTRLTVT.

The chain joins TRBV4-1 to TRBJ2-5; D is possibly TRBD2 (6 bases). The germline gives CDR1 MGHRA, CDR2 YSYEKL. V was clipped by 5 bases and J by 5 bases, with 21 bases between them. This CDR3 contains 16 residues. The CDR3 sequence is CASSKTGTDSRETQYF. Here the CDR3 DNA reads TGCGCCAGCAGCAAGACCGGGACTGACTCTCGGGAGACCCAGTACTTC.

The chain has TRBV19 and TRBJ1-1, with TRBD1 as a possible D gene (5 bases). The CDR3 covers 16 residues. Germline lookup yields CDR1 LNHDA and CDR2 SQIVND (reference sequence). Trimming pared 5 bases from V and 1 base from J, leaving 17 bases between. CDR3 in DNA: TGTGCCAGTAGTGCTCACCTGGGACGGCCGAACACTGAAGCTTTCTTT. Protein product: CASSAHLGRPNTEAFF.

This clone was recorded once. The chain employs TRBV6-5 and TRBJ1-2, with D uncertain. CDR3 length: 15 amino acids. Germline V CDR1 and CDR2: MNHEY, SVGAGI. Between the trimmed V and J ends, which lost 6 bases and 0 bases, there was a span of 14 bases. The CDR3 loop is CASRPGGRANYGYTF. CDR3 DNA: TGTGCCAGCAGGCCCGGAGGGCGCGCTAACTATGGCTACACCTTC.

The V and J genes are TRBV7-2 and TRBJ2-1, with TRBD2 matching 8 bases. J gave up 9 bases and V 7 bases, and 11 bases lay outside the gene matches. In germline, CDR1 is SGHTA, CDR2 FQGNSA. There are 14 residues in the CDR3. The CDR3 DNA sequence: TGTGCCAGCACCAACGACCGGGGGGGGCGTGAGCAGTTCTTC. Residues: CASTNDRGGREQFF. The whole variable domain, remainder taken from reference TRBV7-2 and TRBJ2-1, is GAGVSQSPSNKVTEKGKDVELRCDPISGHTALYWYRQSLGQGLEFLIYFQGNSAPDKSGLPSDRFSAERTGGSVSTLTIQRTQQEDSAVYLCASTNDRGGREQFFGPGTRLTVL.

The chain carries TRBV13 and TRBJ2-5; D unresolved. The germline V and J ends were trimmed by 2 bases and 3 bases, with 7 bases remaining between them. The CDR3 runs 13 residues. The germline V gene encodes CDR1 PRHDT and CDR2 FYEKMQ (reference sequence). The CDR3 protein is CASSLLAEETQYF. The CDR3 DNA reads TGTGCCAGCAGCTTATTGGCGGAAGAGACCCAGTACTTC.

In nucleotides, the CDR3 is TGTGCCAGTAGTCCCGGGGTTGTTACCGAGACCCAGTACTTC. Protein: CASSPGVVTETQYF. The genes are TRBV19 and TRBJ2-5, with a tentative D call TRBD2 (5 bases). The germline V and J ends were trimmed by 5 bases and 5 bases, with 15 bases remaining between them. Per the germline V gene, CDR1 is LNHDA and CDR2 is SQIVND (reference sequence). This CDR3 is built from 14 residues.

This chain uses TRBV4-1 with TRBJ1-2; 7 positions match TRBD1. The germline V gene has CDR1 MGHRA and CDR2 YSYEKL. V lost 8 bases, J lost 3 bases, and 3 bases stayed unmatched. There are 12 residues in the CDR3. CDR3 sequence: CASQGTDYGYTF. CDR3 bases: TGCGCCAGCCAGGGGACAGACTATGGCTACACCTTC.

The chain links TRBV3-1 (or the pseudogene TRBV3-2) to TRBJ2-5, with TRBD1 as a possible D gene (6 bases). V lost 2 bases and J 5 bases, leaving 12 bases between the germline ends. The CDR3 contains 14 residues. Germline loops: CDR1 LGHDT, CDR2 YNNKEL (reference sequence). The DNA for the CDR3 is TGTGCCAGCAGCCAACAGGGGCGCGGGGAGACCCAGTACTTC. It encodes CASSQQGRGETQYF.